A single T cell receptor beta chain is shown here with its context. This sample is part of a study of blood T cell repertoires in COVID-19. The wider study: COVID-19 samples from acute and convalescent phases originated in the United States, Italy and Spain. The analysed material was cDNA or gDNA that came from T cells, B-cell-depleted T cells, or PBMCs.

Authors' analysis steps: Using reference gene primer amplification, nucleated cell counts were estimated. The method was immunoSEQ multiplex PCR; TCRdb's version includes in-frame clones alone and lacks a portion of them. From that table come the V and J calls and clone size; the DNA was used to work out D and trimming. Of approximately 160,000 clones detected, about 81% appear once; the ten largest clones hold around 9.9%. CDR1 and CDR2 (germline): SGHVS, FNYEAQ. The J segment lost 1 base and the V segment lost 5 bases, leaving 3 bases of the junction unmatched. This CDR3 has 14 amino acids. The sequence was collected from a human donor in a cohort sampled during active COVID-19. V usage is TRBV7-6 and J usage is TRBJ1-1; 8 nucleotides align to TRBD1. The specimen sequenced was peripheral blood. CDR3: CASSAGQGNTEAFF. The CDR3 DNA sequence: TGTGCCAGCAGCGCTGGACAGGGGAACACTGAAGCTTTCTTT.